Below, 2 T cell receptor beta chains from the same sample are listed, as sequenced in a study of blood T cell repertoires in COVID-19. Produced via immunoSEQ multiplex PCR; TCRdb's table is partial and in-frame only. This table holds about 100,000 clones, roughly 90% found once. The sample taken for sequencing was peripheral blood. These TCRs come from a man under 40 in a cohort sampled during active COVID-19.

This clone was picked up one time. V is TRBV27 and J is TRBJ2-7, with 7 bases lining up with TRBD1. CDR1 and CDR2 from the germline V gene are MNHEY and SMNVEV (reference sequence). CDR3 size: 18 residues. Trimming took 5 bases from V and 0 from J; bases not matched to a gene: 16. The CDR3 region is CASSKPGQRGPGSYEQYF. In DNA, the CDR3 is TGTGCCAGCAGTAAGCCGGGACAGCGAGGTCCCGGCTCCTACGAGCAGTACTTC.

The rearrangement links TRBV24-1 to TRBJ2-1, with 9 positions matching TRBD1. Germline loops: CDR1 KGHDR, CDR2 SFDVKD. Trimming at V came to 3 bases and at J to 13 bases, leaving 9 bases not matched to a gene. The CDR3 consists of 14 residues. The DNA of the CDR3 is TGTGCCACCAGTGATCTCGGGACAGGGAAGGATCAGTTCTTC. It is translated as CATSDLGTGKDQFF.